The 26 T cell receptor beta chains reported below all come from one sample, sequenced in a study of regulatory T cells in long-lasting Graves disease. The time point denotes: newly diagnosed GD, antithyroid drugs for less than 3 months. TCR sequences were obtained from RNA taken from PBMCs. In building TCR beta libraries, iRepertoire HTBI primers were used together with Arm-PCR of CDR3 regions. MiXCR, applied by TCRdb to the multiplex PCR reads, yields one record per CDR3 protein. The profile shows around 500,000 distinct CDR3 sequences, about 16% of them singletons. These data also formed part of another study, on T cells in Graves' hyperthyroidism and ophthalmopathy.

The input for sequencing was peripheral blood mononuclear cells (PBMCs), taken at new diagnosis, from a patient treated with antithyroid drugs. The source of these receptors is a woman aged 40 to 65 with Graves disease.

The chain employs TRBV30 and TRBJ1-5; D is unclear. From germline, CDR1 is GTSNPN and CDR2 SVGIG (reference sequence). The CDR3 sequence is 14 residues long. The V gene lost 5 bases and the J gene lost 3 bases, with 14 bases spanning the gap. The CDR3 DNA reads TGTGCCTGGGGGGTACATGAGGCCAATCAGCCCCAGCATTTT. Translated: CAWGVHEANQPQHF.

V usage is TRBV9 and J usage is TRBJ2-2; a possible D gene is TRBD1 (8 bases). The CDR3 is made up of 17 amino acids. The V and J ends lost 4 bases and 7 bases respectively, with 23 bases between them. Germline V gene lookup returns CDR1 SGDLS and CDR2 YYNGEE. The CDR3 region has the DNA TGTGCCAGCAGCCCCGGGGGGCAGGGGGCGTACTTCGGGGAGCTGTTTTTT. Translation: CASSPGGQGAYFGELFF.

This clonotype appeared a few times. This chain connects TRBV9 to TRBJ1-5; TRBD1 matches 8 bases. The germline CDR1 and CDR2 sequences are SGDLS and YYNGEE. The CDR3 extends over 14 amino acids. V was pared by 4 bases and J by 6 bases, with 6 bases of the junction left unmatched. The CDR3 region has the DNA TGTGCCAGCAGCACGACAGGGGCAGGTCAGCCCCAGCATTTT. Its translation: CASSTTGAGQPQHF.

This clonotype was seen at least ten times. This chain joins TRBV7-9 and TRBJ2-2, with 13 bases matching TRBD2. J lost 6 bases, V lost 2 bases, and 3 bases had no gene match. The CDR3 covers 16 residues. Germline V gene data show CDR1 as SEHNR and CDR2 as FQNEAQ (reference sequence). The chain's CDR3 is CASSLRGLAGAGELFF. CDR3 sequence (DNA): TGTGCCAGCAGCTTACGAGGACTAGCGGGGGCCGGGGAGCTGTTTTTT.

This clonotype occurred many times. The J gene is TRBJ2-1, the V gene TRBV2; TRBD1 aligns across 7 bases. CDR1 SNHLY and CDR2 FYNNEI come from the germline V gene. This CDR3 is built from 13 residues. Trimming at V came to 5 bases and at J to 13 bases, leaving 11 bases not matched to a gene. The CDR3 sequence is CASSPGQANVQFF. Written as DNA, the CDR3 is TGTGCCAGCAGTCCTGGACAGGCGAATGTACAGTTCTTC.

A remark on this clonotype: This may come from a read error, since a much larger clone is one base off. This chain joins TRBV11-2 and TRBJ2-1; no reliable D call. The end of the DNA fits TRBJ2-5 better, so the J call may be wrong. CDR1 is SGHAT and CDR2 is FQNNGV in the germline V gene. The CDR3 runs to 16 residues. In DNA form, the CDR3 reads TGTGCCAGCAGCTTGGTAGGGTTAAGTTACCAAGAGACCCAGTACTTC. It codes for CASSLVGLSYQETQYF.

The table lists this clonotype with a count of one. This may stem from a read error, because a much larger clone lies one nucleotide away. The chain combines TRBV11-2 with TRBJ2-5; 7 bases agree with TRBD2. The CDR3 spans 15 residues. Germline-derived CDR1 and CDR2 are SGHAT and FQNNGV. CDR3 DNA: TGTGACAGCAGCCAAGAGGTGCTAGCGGAAGAGACCCAGTACTTC. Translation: CDSSQEVLAEETQYF.

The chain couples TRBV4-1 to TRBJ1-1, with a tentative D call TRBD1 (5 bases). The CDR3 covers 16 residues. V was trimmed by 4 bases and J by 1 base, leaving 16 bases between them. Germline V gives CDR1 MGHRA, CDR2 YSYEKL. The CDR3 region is CASSLGLGARNTEAFF. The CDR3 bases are TGCGCCAGCAGCCTCGGGCTAGGGGCAAGGAACACTGAAGCTTTCTTT.

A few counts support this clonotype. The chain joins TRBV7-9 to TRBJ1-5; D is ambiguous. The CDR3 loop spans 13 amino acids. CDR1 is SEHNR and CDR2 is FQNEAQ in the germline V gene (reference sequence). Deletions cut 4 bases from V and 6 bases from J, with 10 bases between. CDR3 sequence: CASSWKNTQPQHF. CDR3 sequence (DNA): TGTGCCAGCAGCTGGAAAAACACTCAGCCCCAGCATTTT. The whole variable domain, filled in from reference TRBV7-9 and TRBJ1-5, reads DTGVSQNPRHKITKRGQNVTFRCDPISEHNRLYWYRQTLGQGPEFLTYFQNEAQLEKSRLLSDRFSAERPKGSFSTLEIQRTEQGDSAMYLCASSWKNTQPQHFGDGTRLSIL.

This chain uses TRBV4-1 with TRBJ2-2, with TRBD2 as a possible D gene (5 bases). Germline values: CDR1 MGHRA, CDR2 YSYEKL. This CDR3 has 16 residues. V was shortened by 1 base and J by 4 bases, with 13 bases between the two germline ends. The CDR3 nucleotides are TGCGCCAGCAGCCAAGGAAAAACGGACTTCACCGGGGAGCTGTTTTTT. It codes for CASSQGKTDFTGELFF.

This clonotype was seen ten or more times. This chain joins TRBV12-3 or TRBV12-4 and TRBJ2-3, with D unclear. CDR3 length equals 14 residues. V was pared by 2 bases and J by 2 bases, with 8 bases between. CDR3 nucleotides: TGTGCCAGCAGTTTAAGGACCAACACAGATACGCAGTATTTT. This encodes CASSLRTNTDTQYF.

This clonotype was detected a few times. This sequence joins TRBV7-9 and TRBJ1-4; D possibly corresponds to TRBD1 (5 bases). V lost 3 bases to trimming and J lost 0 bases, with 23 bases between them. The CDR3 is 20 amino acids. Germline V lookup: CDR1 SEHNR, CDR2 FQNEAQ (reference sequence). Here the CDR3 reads CASSFSSQGAYLATNEKLFF. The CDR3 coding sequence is TGTGCCAGCAGCTTTTCTTCTCAAGGGGCCTACCTGGCAACTAATGAAAAACTGTTTTTT. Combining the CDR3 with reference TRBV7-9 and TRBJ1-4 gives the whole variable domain DTGVSQNPRHKITKRGQNVTFRCDPISEHNRLYWYRQTLGQGPEFLTYFQNEAQLEKSRLLSDRFSAERPKGSFSTLEIQRTEQGDSAMYLCASSFSSQGAYLATNEKLFFGSGTQLSVL.

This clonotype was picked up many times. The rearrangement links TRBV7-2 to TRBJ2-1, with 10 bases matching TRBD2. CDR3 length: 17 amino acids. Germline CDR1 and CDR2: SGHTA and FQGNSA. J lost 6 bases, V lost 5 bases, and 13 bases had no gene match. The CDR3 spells CASSLTQAGGTGNEQFF. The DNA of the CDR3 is TGTGCCAGCAGCCTTACCCAAGCGGGGGGGACGGGCAATGAGCAGTTCTTC. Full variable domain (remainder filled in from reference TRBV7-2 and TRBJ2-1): GAGVSQSPSNKVTEKGKDVELRCDPISGHTALYWYRQSLGQGLEFLIYFQGNSAPDKSGLPSDRFSAERTGGSVSTLTIQRTQQEDSAVYLCASSLTQAGGTGNEQFFGPGTRLTVL.

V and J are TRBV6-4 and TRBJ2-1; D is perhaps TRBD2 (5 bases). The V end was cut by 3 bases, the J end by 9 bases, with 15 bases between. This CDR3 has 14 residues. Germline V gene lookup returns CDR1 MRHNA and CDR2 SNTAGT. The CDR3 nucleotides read TGTGCCAGCAGTGATGGCGGACTTCGAGGTGAGCAGTTCTTC. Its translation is CASSDGGLRGEQFF.

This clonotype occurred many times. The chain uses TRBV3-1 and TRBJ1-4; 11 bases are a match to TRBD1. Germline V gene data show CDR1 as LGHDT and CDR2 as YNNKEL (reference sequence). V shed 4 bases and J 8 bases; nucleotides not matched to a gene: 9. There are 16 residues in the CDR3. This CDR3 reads CASSLRTGGFREKLFF. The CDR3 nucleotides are TGTGCCAGCAGCCTTCGGACAGGGGGCTTCCGCGAAAAACTGTTTTTT.

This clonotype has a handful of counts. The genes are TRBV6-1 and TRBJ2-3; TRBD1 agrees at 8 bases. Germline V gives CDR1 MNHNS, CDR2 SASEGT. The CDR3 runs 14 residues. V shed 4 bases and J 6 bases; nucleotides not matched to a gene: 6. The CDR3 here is CASSVPGQVDTQYF. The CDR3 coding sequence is TGTGCCAGCAGTGTTCCGGGACAGGTGGATACGCAGTATTTT.

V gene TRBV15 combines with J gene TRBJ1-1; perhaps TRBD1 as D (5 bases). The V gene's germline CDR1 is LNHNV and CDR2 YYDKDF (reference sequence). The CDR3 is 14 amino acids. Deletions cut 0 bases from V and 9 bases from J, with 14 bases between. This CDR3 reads CATSRDLAGRKAFF. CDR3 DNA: TGTGCCACCAGCAGAGATTTGGCAGGGAGAAAAGCTTTCTTT.

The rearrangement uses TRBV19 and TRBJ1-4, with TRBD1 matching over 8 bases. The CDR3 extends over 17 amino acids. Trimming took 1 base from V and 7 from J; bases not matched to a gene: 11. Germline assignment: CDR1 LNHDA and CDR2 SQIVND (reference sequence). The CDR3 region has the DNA TGTGCCAGTAGTATAGGAACAGGGGGTCGTAATAGTGAAAAACTGTTTTTT. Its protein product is CASSIGTGGRNSEKLFF.

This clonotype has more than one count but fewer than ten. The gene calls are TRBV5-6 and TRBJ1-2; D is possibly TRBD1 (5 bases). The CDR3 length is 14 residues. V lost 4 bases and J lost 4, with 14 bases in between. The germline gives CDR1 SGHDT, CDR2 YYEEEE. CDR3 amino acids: CASSGTGTAYGYTF. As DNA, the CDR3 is TGTGCCAGCAGCGGAACCGGGACGGCCTATGGCTACACCTTC.

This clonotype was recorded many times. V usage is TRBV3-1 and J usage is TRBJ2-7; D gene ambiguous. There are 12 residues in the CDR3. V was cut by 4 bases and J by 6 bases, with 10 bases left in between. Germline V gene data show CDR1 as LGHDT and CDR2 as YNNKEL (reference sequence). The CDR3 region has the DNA TGTGCCAGCAGCCCCGGATCACGCGAGCAGTACTTC. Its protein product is CASSPGSREQYF.

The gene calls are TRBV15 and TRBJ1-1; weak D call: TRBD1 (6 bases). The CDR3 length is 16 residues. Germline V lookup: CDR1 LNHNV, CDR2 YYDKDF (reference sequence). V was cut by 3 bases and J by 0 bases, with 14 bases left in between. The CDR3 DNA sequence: TGTGCCACCAGCAGGGACCAGGGGCCCTTGAACACTGAAGCTTTCTTT. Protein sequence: CATSRDQGPLNTEAFF.

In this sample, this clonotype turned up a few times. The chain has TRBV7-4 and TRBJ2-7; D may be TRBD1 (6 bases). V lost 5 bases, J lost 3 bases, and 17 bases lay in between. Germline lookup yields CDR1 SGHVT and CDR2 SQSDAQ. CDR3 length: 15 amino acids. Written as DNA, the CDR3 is TGTGCCAGCAGCCCCAGGACAGTACTAGGCTACGAGCAGTACTTC. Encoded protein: CASSPRTVLGYEQYF.

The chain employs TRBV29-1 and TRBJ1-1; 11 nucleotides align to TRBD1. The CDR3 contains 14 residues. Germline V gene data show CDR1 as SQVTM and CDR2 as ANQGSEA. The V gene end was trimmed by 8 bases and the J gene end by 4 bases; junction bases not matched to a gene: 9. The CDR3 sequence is CSIWDRGETTEAFF. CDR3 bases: TGCAGCATCTGGGACAGGGGGGAGACCACTGAAGCTTTCTTT. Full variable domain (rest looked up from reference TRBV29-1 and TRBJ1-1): SAVISQKPSRDICQRGTSLTIQCQVDSQVTMMFWYRQQPGQSLTLIATANQGSEATYESGFVIDKFPISRPNLTFSTLTVSNMSPEDSSIYLCSIWDRGETTEAFFGQGTRLTVV.

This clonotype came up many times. Written as DNA, the CDR3 is TGTGCCAGCAGTAACATTCAAGAGACCCAGTACTTC. It yields the protein CASSNIQETQYF. The genes are TRBV6-1 and TRBJ2-5; unclear D gene. Trimming stripped 5 bases from V and 2 bases from J, with 6 bases between. The length of the CDR3 is 12 residues. The germline gives CDR1 MNHNS, CDR2 SASEGT.

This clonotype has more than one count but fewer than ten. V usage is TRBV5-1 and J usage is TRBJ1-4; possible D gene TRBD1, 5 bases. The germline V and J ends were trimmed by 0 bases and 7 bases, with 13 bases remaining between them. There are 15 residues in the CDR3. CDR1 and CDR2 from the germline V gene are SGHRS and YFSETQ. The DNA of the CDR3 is TGCGCCAGCAGCTTGGGTACGGTGACAGTTGAAAAACTGTTTTTT. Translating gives CASSLGTVTVEKLFF. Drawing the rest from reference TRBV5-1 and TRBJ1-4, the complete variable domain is KAGVTQTPRYLIKTRGQQVTLSCSPISGHRSVSWYQQTPGQGLQFLFEYFSETQRNKGNFPGRFSGRQFSNSRSEMNVSTLELGDSALYLCASSLGTVTVEKLFFGSGTQLSVL.

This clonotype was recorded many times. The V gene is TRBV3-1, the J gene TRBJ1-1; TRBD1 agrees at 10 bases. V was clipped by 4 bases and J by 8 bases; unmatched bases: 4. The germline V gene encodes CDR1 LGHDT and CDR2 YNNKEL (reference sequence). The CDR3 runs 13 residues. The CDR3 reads CASSLGDRGEAFF. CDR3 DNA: TGTGCCAGCAGCCTCGGGGACAGGGGCGAAGCTTTCTTT.